This T cell receptor (beta chain) comes out of a study of tumor and adjacent non-tumor tissue in lung cancer (dated by TCRdb to 2017 to 2018). Background on the whole study: By cancer type, the cohort comprised approximately 12 adenocarcinoma patients, 2 squamous cell carcinoma patients and 1 small cell lung cancer patient. Sequencing produced 100 million to 150 million productive TCRbeta reads in total, an average of about 4.2 million reads per sample. Some 30 paired specimens, one tumor and one normal lung sample per patient, were profiled by TCRbeta CDR3 sequencing. Ages among the roughly 15 patients ranged from about 30 to 76 years, there were 10 men and 5 women, and disease was at TNM stage I to III. The study compared bulk TCRbeta repertoires from lung tumor tissue and matched distant non-tumor lung tissue of approximately 15 lung cancer patients. Beyond this particular receptor, the publication reports: The sequencing platform is not named in the methods, and unique molecular identifiers are not mentioned. Peripheral blood was not sequenced, so blood TCRbeta repertoires in these lung cancer patients were not examined. TCR diversity was significantly higher in younger patients, and higher tumor TCR diversity was associated with shorter overall and disease-free survival. Only about 14 patients were in the cohort, and the authors stated that larger samples and more detailed clinical data are needed. TCR diversity (inverse Simpson) was significantly higher in tumor than in normal lung tissue (about 400 vs 180, P = 0.0075, Mann-Whitney U test). A significantly larger cumulative share of the repertoire was made up by the top 100 clones in normal lung than in tumor tissue.

RNA was isolated from bulk unsorted tissue, and RNA quality was assessed with a NanoDrop ND-1000 and an Agilent 2100. The donors were newly diagnosed lung cancer patients admitted for thoracic surgery in China from August to November 2014 who had not received prior chemotherapy. Anyone who had undergone radiotherapy or chemotherapy before, or who had another cancer at the same time, was left out of the study. Pieces of surgical tissue measuring about 1-2.1 cm3 were kept in RNAlater solution and held at -80 degrees C until needed. A note on this clonotype: This receptor's antigen is unknown. This may come from a read error, since a much larger clone is one base off.

Its CDR3 holds 14 amino acids, cysteine through phenylalanine. The only DNA kept is the CDR3, 42 bases in frame from the first base. The germline V gene yields MNHEY for CDR1 and SVGAGI for CDR2. Libraries were built with multiplex PCR. The run used an Illumina HiSeq 2500. Following protocols modified from ARM-PCR, the researchers constructed TCRbeta libraries through three rounds of nested PCR with primers (Table S4). Before sequencing, PCR products in the 200-500 bp range were cut out of the gel and cleaned up using the QIAquick gel extraction kit. Processing in the source paper ran as follows. Trimmomatic was used to clean the reads, FLASH was used to merge the reads into complete CDR3 sequences, and MiTCR was used to assign the reads to V(D)J germline segments. VDJtools was used to compute clonal diversity as the inverse Simpson's index. A read counted as productive if the sequence was in-frame and lacked a premature stop codon. TCRdb's own reprocessing of the public reads used fastp at Q25 and MiXCR and kept productive beta chains. Every distinct CDR3 protein forms one entry, paired with its most common genes and DNA. TCRdb, rather than the study authors, made the V and J calls. For this sample the table gives 110,000 or so distinct CDR3 sequences, of which about 75% were detected only once. The top ten hold under 45% of the sample.

Recombination joined TRBV6-5 with TRBJ1-6, with the D gene not clear enough to name. The sample comprised lung tumor tissue. This clonotype originated in a woman in her sixties with non-small cell lung cancer. CDR3 reads: CASSYSTESSPLRF. The DNA sequence reads TGTGCCAGCAGTTACTCAACGGAGAGTTCACCCCTCCGCTTT.